These 27 T cell receptor beta chains were sequenced from one sample in a study of cytomegalovirus exposure and HLA in healthy donors. Both 60 Vbeta primers and 13 Jbeta primers went into the PCR. TCRdb's table, derived via immunoSEQ multiplex PCR, lists solely in-frame clones and lacks some. The table records about 140,000 clones, about 70% of them present only once. Sample: PBMCs. The receptors stem from a man between 60 and 75 years old in good health and CMV-seronegative.

This sequence joins TRBV7-8 and TRBJ2-1, with 9 bases identical to TRBD2. The CDR3 contains 14 residues. The ends lost 5 bases at V and 6 bases at J; junction bases unmatched: 5. Germline assignment: CDR1 SGHVS and CDR2 FQNEAQ. The CDR3 loop is CASSPLAGSNEQFF. The CDR3 coding sequence is TGTGCCAGCAGCCCACTAGCGGGTTCCAATGAGCAGTTCTTC. The full variable domain, rest sourced from reference TRBV7-8 and TRBJ2-1, is GAGVSQSPRYKVAKRGQDVALRCDPISGHVSLFWYQQALGQGPEFLTYFQNEAQLDKSGLPSDRFFAERPEGSVSTLKIQRTQQEDSAVYLCASSPLAGSNEQFFGPGTRLTVL.

The J gene is TRBJ2-7, the V gene TRBV29-1, with 8 nucleotides matching TRBD1. The CDR3 spans 13 residues. V was pared by 3 bases and J by 2 bases, with 3 bases of the junction left unmatched. Germline CDR1 reads SQVTM; CDR2 reads ANQGSEA. The CDR3 DNA sequence: TGCAGCGTTGAGGGGACAGGAACCTACGAGCAGTACTTC. It specifies CSVEGTGTYEQYF.

This chain links TRBV19 with TRBJ1-1; TRBD1 might be the D (5 bases). The CDR3 has 15 residues. Between the trimmed V and J ends, which lost 5 bases and 3 bases, there was a span of 16 bases. In germline, CDR1 is LNHDA, CDR2 SQIVND (reference sequence). DNA of the CDR3: TGTGCCAGTAGTCCTGCAGGGAGGGAGTACACTGAAGCTTTCTTT. Translated: CASSPAGREYTEAFF.

This CDR3 reads CASSFGGQTYNEQFF. CDR3 nucleotide sequence: TGTGCCAGCAGCTTCGGGGGACAGACCTACAATGAGCAGTTCTTC. The chain employs TRBV7-9 and TRBJ2-1; D might be TRBD1 (7 bases). The length of the CDR3 is 15 residues. Between the trimmed V and J ends, which lost 3 bases and 2 bases, there was a span of 11 bases. Germline loops: CDR1 SEHNR, CDR2 FQNEAQ (reference sequence).

The rearrangement links TRBV7-9 to TRBJ1-1, with TRBD1 identical over 8 bases. This CDR3 comprises 12 residues. CDR1 is SEHNR, CDR2 FQNEAQ, per germline (reference sequence). Trimming cost V 5 bases and J 8 bases; bases outside gene matches: 4. CDR3 protein: CASSTRQGEAFF. CDR3 coding DNA: TGTGCCAGCAGCACCAGACAGGGGGAAGCTTTCTTT.

In nucleotides, the CDR3 is TGTGCAAGTCGCTTAGCCCGGGGTGGCGCGGGGGAGCTGTTTTTT. Its translation is CASRLARGGAGELFF. This chain connects TRBV12-2 to TRBJ2-2; the D call of TRBD2 is as the table states it, not checked on the DNA. TRBV12-2 is reported as a pseudogene. CDR3 length: 15 amino acids.

CDR3 in DNA: TGTGCCAGCAGAAATAGCGGGTCCTCCTACGAGCAGTACTTC. This sequence encodes CASRNSGSSYEQYF. V usage is TRBV28 and J usage is TRBJ2-7, with 7 bases lining up with TRBD2. Germline CDR1 MDHEN, CDR2 SYDVKM. V gave up 6 bases and J gave up 0 bases; unmatched junction bases: 5. CDR3 length: 14 amino acids.

The chain employs TRBV27 and TRBJ1-1; 8 positions match TRBD1. Germline V gene data show CDR1 as MNHEY and CDR2 as SMNVEV (reference sequence). The CDR3 has 15 amino acids. V trimming: 6 bases; J trimming: 2 bases; junction bases outside the gene matches: 8. Here the CDR3 reads CASSRGTGFNTEAFF. In nucleotides, the CDR3 is TGTGCCAGCAGCCGAGGGACAGGATTTAACACTGAAGCTTTCTTT.

The V gene is TRBV14, the J gene TRBJ1-5; TRBD1 might be the D (6 bases). Germline values: CDR1 SGHDN, CDR2 FVKESK. The V end was cut by 4 bases, the J end by 2 bases, with 9 bases between. The CDR3 totals 14 residues. The CDR3 DNA follows: TGTGCCAGCAGCCCAGCAGGGGGCAATCAGCCCCAGCATTTT. Translation gives CASSPAGGNQPQHF.

The rearrangement uses TRBV5-1 and TRBJ2-5, with D maybe TRBD2 (6 bases). The CDR3 contains 15 residues. Trimming stripped 7 bases from V and 0 bases from J, with 16 bases between. Germline values: CDR1 SGHRS, CDR2 YFSETQ. The CDR3 DNA reads TGCGCCAGCCGGGGAGGCGGAGAGTACCAAGAGACCCAGTACTTC. It translates to CASRGGGEYQETQYF.

This sequence joins TRBV2 and TRBJ1-1; tentatively, D is TRBD1 (6 bases). The CDR3 contains 17 residues. Per germline, CDR1 SNHLY and CDR2 FYNNEI. V was trimmed by 2 bases and J by 3 bases, leaving 19 bases between them. This CDR3 reads CASSEMFGGPRDTEAFF. The CDR3, as DNA: TGTGCCAGCAGTGAAATGTTCGGGGGGCCGCGGGACACTGAAGCTTTCTTT.

In the case of this clone: One junction end does not reproduce the germline sequence, and a read error may be involved. The rearrangement joins TRBV7-2 to TRBJ1-3; D is unclear. The CDR3 covers 13 residues. Germline V lookup: CDR1 SGHTA, CDR2 FQGNSA. For the CDR3, the DNA is TGTGCCACCAGCTCCTCTCACGGGTACACCATATATTTT. As protein: CATSSSHGYTIYF.

This clone occurred a few times. The V gene is TRBV2, the J gene TRBJ1-5; a possible D gene is TRBD1 (5 bases). The length of the CDR3 is 15 residues. The V gene's germline CDR1 is SNHLY and CDR2 FYNNEI. V lost 5 bases to trimming and J lost 9 bases, with 20 bases between them. CDR3 amino acids: CASSPLQGQVGPQHF. For the CDR3, the DNA is TGTGCCAGCAGTCCCCTCCAGGGCCAGGTGGGGCCCCAGCATTTT.

V usage is TRBV30 and J usage is TRBJ1-5; no clear D gene. Germline lookup yields CDR1 GTSNPN and CDR2 SVGIG (reference sequence). V lost 2 bases and J 4 bases, leaving 9 bases between the germline ends. This CDR3 is 13 amino acids long. The CDR3 protein is CAWSRQANQPQHF. CDR3 in DNA: TGTGCCTGGAGTCGCCAGGCGAATCAGCCCCAGCATTTT.

The V gene is TRBV23-1, the J gene TRBJ2-1; D might be TRBD2 (6 bases). TRBV23-1 is designated an ORF whose function remains uncertain. V dropped 3 bases and J dropped 6 bases, with 18 bases sitting between them. CDR3 length: 16 residues. The CDR3 DNA is TGCGCCAGCAGTCATGCGGTAAGCGGGCGGACCAATGAGCAGTTCTTC. Its protein is CASSHAVSGRTNEQFF.

The chain employs TRBV7-9 and TRBJ1-1, with no clear D. The CDR3 totals 15 residues. V lost 3 bases and J 0 bases, leaving 11 bases between the germline ends. Germline V gives CDR1 SEHNR, CDR2 FQNEAQ (reference sequence). CDR3 sequence reads: CASSLVLGMNTEAFF. In nucleotides, the CDR3 is TGTGCCAGCAGCTTGGTCCTAGGAATGAACACTGAAGCTTTCTTT.

This rearrangement joins TRBV6-5 to TRBJ1-1; the D gene is possibly TRBD1 (5 bases). V was cut by 6 bases and J by 0 bases, with 11 bases left in between. Germline CDR1 is MNHEY and CDR2 is SVGAGI. The CDR3 contains 14 residues. CDR3 residues: CASRFRAMNTEAFF. CDR3 sequence (DNA): TGTGCCAGCAGATTCAGGGCGATGAACACTGAAGCTTTCTTT.

This clone was seen a handful of times. J is TRBJ2-7 and V is TRBV30; 8 nucleotides agree with TRBD1. The CDR3 consists of 14 residues. Germline V CDR1 and CDR2: GTSNPN, SVGIG (reference sequence). Trimming at V came to 5 bases and at J to 1 base, leaving 7 bases not matched to a gene. CDR3 DNA: TGTGCCTGGTCCCACAGGGGGACTTCCTACGAGCAGTACTTC. Protein product: CAWSHRGTSYEQYF.

This chain joins TRBV2 and TRBJ2-3; 8 bases agree with TRBD2. Germline CDR1 is SNHLY and CDR2 is FYNNEI. Trimming took 6 bases from V and 0 from J; bases not matched to a gene: 11. The CDR3 covers 17 residues. The CDR3 loop reads CASSLPRASGSTDTQYF. The DNA of the CDR3 is TGTGCCAGCAGCCTTCCTCGGGCTAGCGGGAGCACAGATACGCAGTATTTT.

V is TRBV5-1 and J is TRBJ1-2, with D tentatively TRBD1 (5 bases). With 4 bases removed from V and 2 bases from J, the gap between germline ends came to 12 bases. Germline-derived CDR1 and CDR2 are SGHRS and YFSETQ. There are 14 residues in the CDR3. The CDR3 region has the DNA TGCGCCAGCAGCCTGGGGCCAGGGAACTATGGCTACACCTTC. It yields the protein CASSLGPGNYGYTF. Based on the CDR3 plus reference TRBV5-1 and TRBJ1-2, the full variable domain is KAGVTQTPRYLIKTRGQQVTLSCSPISGHRSVSWYQQTPGQGLQFLFEYFSETQRNKGNFPGRFSGRQFSNSRSEMNVSTLELGDSALYLCASSLGPGNYGYTFGSGTRLTVV.

This clone was detected only a few times. The chain uses TRBV5-1 and TRBJ2-2; 7 nucleotides align to TRBD2. The CDR3 is 16 residues long. Trimming at V came to 0 bases and at J to 0 bases, leaving 2 bases not matched to a gene. Germline CDR1 reads SGHRS; CDR2 reads YFSETQ. This CDR3 is CASSLELASNTGELFF. The CDR3 DNA is TGCGCCAGCAGCTTGGAACTAGCGTCGAACACCGGGGAGCTGTTTTTT.

Remarks on this clone: One junction end disagrees with the germline gene, perhaps due to a read error. The chain uses TRBV5-6 and TRBJ2-5, with 9 bases matching TRBD1. Per the germline V gene, CDR1 is SGHDT and CDR2 is YYEEEE. The CDR3 extends over 15 amino acids. CDR3 in DNA: TGTACCAGCAGCTTGGGGATGGACAGGGGAGAGACCCAGTACTTC. Its protein product is CTSSLGMDRGETQYF.

The chain links TRBV28 to TRBJ1-1; 8 bases line up with TRBD1. Germline lookup yields CDR1 MDHEN and CDR2 SYDVKM. With 4 bases clipped from V and 5 bases from J, the junction kept 3 bases outside the gene matches. The CDR3 runs 13 residues. CDR3 DNA sequence: TGTGCCAGCAGTTCGGGACAGGATACTGAAGCTTTCTTT. Its translation: CASSSGQDTEAFF.

The rearrangement joins TRBV6-6 to TRBJ1-6; 8 bases are shared with TRBD1. V dropped 2 bases and J dropped 9; count of bases not matched to a gene: 6. CDR1 is MNHNY and CDR2 is SVGAGI in the germline V gene (reference sequence). This CDR3 is 15 amino acids long. The CDR3 DNA is TGTGCCAGCAGTTACAGTACAGGGGGAGTTTCACCCCTCCACTTT. Translating gives CASSYSTGGVSPLHF.

The chain uses TRBV9 and TRBJ2-3; possibly TRBD2 for D (5 bases). From germline, CDR1 is SGDLS and CDR2 YYNGEE. V lost 4 bases and J 4 bases, leaving 16 bases between the germline ends. The CDR3 has 15 amino acids. CDR3 in amino acids: CASSTLTSSPDTQYF. Written as DNA, the CDR3 is TGTGCCAGCAGCACCTTAACTAGTTCCCCAGATACGCAGTATTTT.

The rearrangement uses TRBV27 and TRBJ2-2; D gene uncertain. V dropped 6 bases and J dropped 7 bases, with 12 bases sitting between them. From germline, CDR1 is MNHEY and CDR2 SMNVEV (reference sequence). This CDR3 is 13 amino acids long. The CDR3 region has the DNA TGTGCCAGCAGCTTTTCTTTTCTCGGGGAGCTGTTTTTT. Amino acid sequence: CASSFSFLGELFF.

The chain has TRBV25-1 and TRBJ2-7, with unresolved D. This CDR3 spans 13 amino acids. Trimming removed 6 bases at V and 0 bases at J, with 9 bases between. In germline, CDR1 is MGHDK, CDR2 SYGVNS. This chain's CDR3 is CASSPFSSYEQYF. CDR3 sequence (DNA): TGTGCCAGCAGCCCTTTTAGCTCCTACGAGCAGTACTTC.